The 8 T cell receptor beta chains below come from one sample, sequenced in a study of blood T cell repertoires in COVID-19. Generated by immunoSEQ multiplex PCR, the TCRdb table keeps only in-frame clones and is missing some. The table shows about 400,000 clones, with about 89% occurring only once. The sample taken for sequencing was peripheral blood. The receptors derive from a woman aged 30 to 39 with acute or convalescent COVID-19.

The chain carries TRBV7-6 and TRBJ2-2; 9 nucleotides align to TRBD1. The CDR3 sequence is 18 residues long. Germline trimming cut 6 bases from V and 2 bases from J; bases unmatched to any gene: 13. Germline values: CDR1 SGHVS, CDR2 FNYEAQ. As DNA, the CDR3 is TGTGCCAGCAGTTACCCCAGGACAGGGGATTTAAACACCGGGGAGCTGTTTTTT. It is translated as CASSYPRTGDLNTGELFF.

This chain connects TRBV5-4 to TRBJ1-3; 8 nucleotides agree with TRBD1. The CDR3 length is 18 residues. With 3 bases clipped from V and 0 bases from J, the junction kept 11 bases outside the gene matches. Germline V gene data show CDR1 as SGHNT and CDR2 as YYREEE (reference sequence). In DNA form, the CDR3 reads TGTGCCAGCAGCTCCGCCCGGGACAGGAAAAGCTCTGGAAACACCATATATTTT. This codes for CASSSARDRKSSGNTIYF. Based on the CDR3 plus reference TRBV5-4 and TRBJ1-3, the full variable domain is ETGVTQSPTHLIKTRGQQVTLRCSSQSGHNTVSWYQQALGQGPQFIFQYYREEENGRGNFPPRFSGLQFPNYSSELNVNALELDDSALYLCASSSARDRKSSGNTIYFGEGSWLTVV.

This rearrangement joins TRBV3-1 (or the pseudogene TRBV3-2) to TRBJ1-2, with 7 positions matching TRBD1. The CDR3 consists of 17 residues. Unmatched junction bases numbered 14, after V lost 2 bases and J lost 5 bases. Per germline, CDR1 LGHDT and CDR2 YNNKEL (reference sequence). The CDR3 reads CASSQSDRINYDYGYTF. CDR3 bases: TGTGCCAGCAGCCAATCGGACAGGATTAACTATGATTATGGCTACACCTTC.

CDR3 protein: CASSVEDTEAFF. The DNA for the CDR3 is TGTGCCAGCTCGGTTGAGGACACTGAAGCTTTCTTT. The genes are TRBV7-9 and TRBJ1-1, with no clear D. Germline values: CDR1 SEHNR, CDR2 FQNEAQ (reference sequence). This CDR3 has 12 residues. V was pared by 8 bases and J by 3 bases, with 10 bases between.

The chain carries TRBV28 and TRBJ1-2; 9 nucleotides align to TRBD1. With 8 bases clipped from V and 8 bases from J, the junction kept 6 bases outside the gene matches. From germline, CDR1 is MDHEN and CDR2 SYDVKM. CDR3 size: 12 residues. CDR3 coding DNA: TGTGCCAGCGGACAGGGGCTAAGGGGCTACACCTTC. Amino acids: CASGQGLRGYTF.

This rearrangement joins TRBV6-5 to TRBJ1-1, with 8 bases identical to TRBD1. This CDR3 is 15 amino acids long. V shed 2 bases, J shed 0 bases, and the junction held 2 bases outside the gene matches. Germline assignment: CDR1 MNHEY and CDR2 SVGAGI. CDR3 nucleotides: TGTGCCAGCAGTTACAAACAGGGGGTGAACACTGAAGCTTTCTTT. This sequence encodes CASSYKQGVNTEAFF.

This CDR3 reads CASSQTGTATNYGYTF. Here the CDR3 DNA reads TGTGCCAGCAGCCAAACCGGGACAGCAACTAACTATGGCTACACCTTC. The chain has TRBV14 and TRBJ1-2; 7 bases agree with TRBD1. Germline trimming cut 2 bases from V and 0 bases from J; bases unmatched to any gene: 6. This CDR3 has 16 residues. The germline V gene has CDR1 SGHDN and CDR2 FVKESK. The full variable domain, in which reference TRBV14 and TRBJ1-2 provide the parts outside the CDR3, is EAGVTQFPSHSVIEKGQTVTLRCDPISGHDNLYWYRRVMGKEIKFLLHFVKESKQDESGMPNNRFLAERTGGTYSTLKVQPAELEDSGVYFCASSQTGTATNYGYTFGSGTRLTVV.

The V call is TRBV14, the J call TRBJ1-6; 7 positions match TRBD1. This CDR3 spans 14 amino acids. V shed 5 bases, J shed 6 bases, and the junction held 4 bases outside the gene matches. Per the germline V gene, CDR1 is SGHDN and CDR2 is FVKESK. CDR3 protein: CASSWTGGNSPLHF. DNA of the CDR3: TGTGCCAGCAGCTGGACAGGTGGTAATTCACCCCTCCACTTT.